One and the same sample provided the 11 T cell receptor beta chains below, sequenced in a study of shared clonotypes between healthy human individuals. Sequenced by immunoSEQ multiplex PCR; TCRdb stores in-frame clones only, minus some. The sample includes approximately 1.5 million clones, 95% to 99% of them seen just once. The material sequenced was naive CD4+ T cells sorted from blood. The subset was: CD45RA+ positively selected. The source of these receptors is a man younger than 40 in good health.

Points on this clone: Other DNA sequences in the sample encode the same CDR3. The DNA for the CDR3 is TGTGCCAGCTCACCGCTAGCGGGAGGGTACGAGCAGTACTTC. Translation: CASSPLAGGYEQYF. The chain employs TRBV18 and TRBJ2-7, with 12 bases fitting TRBD2. The trim removed 3 bases at V and 4 bases at J, leaving 1 base unmatched. The germline V gene encodes CDR1 KGHSH and CDR2 LQKENI. This CDR3 is built from 14 residues.

The DNA of the CDR3 is TGTGCCAGCAGCTTGCGGGACAGGGGGCTTTACGAGCAGTACTTC. This translates into CASSLRDRGLYEQYF. The V call is TRBV5-6, the J call TRBJ2-7, with 12 bases aligning to TRBD1. Germline lookup yields CDR1 SGHDT and CDR2 YYEEEE. V shed 1 base, J shed 4 bases, and the junction held 3 bases outside the gene matches. The CDR3 is 15 residues long.

This CDR3 is CASSQFMRAGYTF. CDR3 coding DNA: TGTGCCAGCAGTCAGTTTATGCGGGCTGGCTACACCTTC. The chain links TRBV6-5 to TRBJ1-2; D not certain. CDR1 is MNHEY, CDR2 SVGAGI, per germline. Trimming cost V 5 bases and J 7 bases, with 14 bases left between them. This CDR3 is 13 amino acids long.

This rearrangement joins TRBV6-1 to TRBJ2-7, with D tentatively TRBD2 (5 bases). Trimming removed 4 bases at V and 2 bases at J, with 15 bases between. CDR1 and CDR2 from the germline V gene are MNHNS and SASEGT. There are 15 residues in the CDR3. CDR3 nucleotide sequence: TGTGCCAGCAGTGGGATAGCGACGCTCGCCTACGAGCAGTACTTC. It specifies CASSGIATLAYEQYF.

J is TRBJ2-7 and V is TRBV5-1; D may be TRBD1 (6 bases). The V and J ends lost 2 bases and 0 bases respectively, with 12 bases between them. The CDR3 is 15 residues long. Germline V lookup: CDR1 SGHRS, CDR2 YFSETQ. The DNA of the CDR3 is TGCGCCAGCAGCTTCCCGGACAGAGTCTCCTACGAGCAGTACTTC. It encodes CASSFPDRVSYEQYF.

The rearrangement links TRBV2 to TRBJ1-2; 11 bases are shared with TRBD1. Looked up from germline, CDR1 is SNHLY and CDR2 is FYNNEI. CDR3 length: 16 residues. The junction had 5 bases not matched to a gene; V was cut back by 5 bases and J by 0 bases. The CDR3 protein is CASSPSGQGANYGYTF. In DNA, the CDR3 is TGTGCCAGCAGTCCCTCGGGACAGGGGGCTAACTATGGCTACACCTTC.

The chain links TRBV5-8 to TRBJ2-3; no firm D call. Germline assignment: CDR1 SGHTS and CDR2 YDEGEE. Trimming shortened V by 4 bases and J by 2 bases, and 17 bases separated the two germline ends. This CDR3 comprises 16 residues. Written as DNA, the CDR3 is TGTGCCAGCAGCAAACATATTGACGGATCCACAGATACGCAGTATTTT. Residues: CASSKHIDGSTDTQYF. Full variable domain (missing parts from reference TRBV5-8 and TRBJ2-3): EAGVTQSPTHLIKTRGQQATLRCSPISGHTSVYWYQQALGLGLQFLLWYDEGEERNRGNFPPRFSGRQFPNYSSELNVNALELEDSALYLCASSKHIDGSTDTQYFGPGTRLTVL.

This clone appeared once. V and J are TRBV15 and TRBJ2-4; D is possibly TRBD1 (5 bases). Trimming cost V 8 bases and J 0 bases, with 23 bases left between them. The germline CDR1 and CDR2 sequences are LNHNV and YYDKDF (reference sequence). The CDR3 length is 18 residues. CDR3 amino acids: CATSAATQEKIAKNIQYF. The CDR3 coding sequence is TGTGCCACCTCGGCAGCCACACAGGAAAAAATAGCCAAAAACATTCAGTACTTC.

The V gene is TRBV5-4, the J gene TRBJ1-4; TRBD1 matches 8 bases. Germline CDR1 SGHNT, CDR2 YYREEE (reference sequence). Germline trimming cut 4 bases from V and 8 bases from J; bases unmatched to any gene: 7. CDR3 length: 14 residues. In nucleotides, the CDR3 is TGTGCCAGCAGCCCGAATACAGGGGGAGAAAAACTGTTTTTT. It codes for CASSPNTGGEKLFF.

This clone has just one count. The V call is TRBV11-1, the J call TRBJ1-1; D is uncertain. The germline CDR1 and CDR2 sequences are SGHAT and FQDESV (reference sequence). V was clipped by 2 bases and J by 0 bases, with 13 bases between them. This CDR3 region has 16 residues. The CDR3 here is CASSLRGRVVNTEAFF. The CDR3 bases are TGTGCCAGCAGCTTACGGGGTCGAGTGGTGAACACTGAAGCTTTCTTT.

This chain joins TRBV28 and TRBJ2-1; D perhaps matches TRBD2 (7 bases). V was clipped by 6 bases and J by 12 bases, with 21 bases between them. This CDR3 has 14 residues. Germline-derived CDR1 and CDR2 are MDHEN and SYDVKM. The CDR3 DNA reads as TGTGCCAGCAGCCCCCCGGGGGGCGGACGGGCGCAGTTCTTC. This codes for CASSPPGGGRAQFF.